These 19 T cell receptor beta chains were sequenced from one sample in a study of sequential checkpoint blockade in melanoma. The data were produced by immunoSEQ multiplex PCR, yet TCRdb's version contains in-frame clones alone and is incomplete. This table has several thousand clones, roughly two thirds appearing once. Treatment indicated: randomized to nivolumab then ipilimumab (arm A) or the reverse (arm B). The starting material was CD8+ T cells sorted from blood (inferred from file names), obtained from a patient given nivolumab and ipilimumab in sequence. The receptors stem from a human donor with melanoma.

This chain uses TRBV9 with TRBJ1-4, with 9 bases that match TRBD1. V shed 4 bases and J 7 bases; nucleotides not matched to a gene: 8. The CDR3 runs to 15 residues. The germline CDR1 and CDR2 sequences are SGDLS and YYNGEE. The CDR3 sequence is CASSSRDRESEKLFF. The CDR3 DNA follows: TGTGCCAGCAGCTCCCGGGACAGGGAGAGTGAAAAACTGTTTTTT.

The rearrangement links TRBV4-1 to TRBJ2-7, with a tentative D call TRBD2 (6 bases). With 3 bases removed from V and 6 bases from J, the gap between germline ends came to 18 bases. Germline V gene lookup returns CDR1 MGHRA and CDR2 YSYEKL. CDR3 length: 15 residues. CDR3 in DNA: TGCGCCAGCAGCCACGGACCGGGGGATTCTTTCGAGCAGTACTTC. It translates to CASSHGPGDSFEQYF.

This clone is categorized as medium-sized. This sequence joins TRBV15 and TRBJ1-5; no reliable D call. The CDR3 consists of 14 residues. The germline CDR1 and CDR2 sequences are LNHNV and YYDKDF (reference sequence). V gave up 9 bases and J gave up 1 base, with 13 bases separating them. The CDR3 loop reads CATNRFGSNQPQHF. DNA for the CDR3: TGTGCCACTAACCGTTTCGGGAGCAATCAGCCCCAGCATTTT.

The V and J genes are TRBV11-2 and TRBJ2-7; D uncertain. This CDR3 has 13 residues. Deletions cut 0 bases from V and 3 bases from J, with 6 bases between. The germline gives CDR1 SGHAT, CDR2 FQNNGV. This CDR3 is CASSLDYGYEQYF. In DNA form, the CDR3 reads TGTGCCAGCAGCTTAGATTACGGCTACGAGCAGTACTTC.

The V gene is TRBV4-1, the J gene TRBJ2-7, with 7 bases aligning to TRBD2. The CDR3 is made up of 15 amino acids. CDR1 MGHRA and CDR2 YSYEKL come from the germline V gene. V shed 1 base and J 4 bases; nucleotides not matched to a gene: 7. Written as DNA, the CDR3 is TGCGCCAGCAGCCAAGTCCCCACCGGGGGGTACGAGCAGTACTTC. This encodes CASSQVPTGGYEQYF.

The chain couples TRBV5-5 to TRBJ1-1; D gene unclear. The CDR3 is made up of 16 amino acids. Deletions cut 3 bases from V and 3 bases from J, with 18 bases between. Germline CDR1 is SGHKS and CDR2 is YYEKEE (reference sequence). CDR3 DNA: TGTGCCAGCAGCTCCTGGGAGGCAGGTCCCTACACTGAAGCTTTCTTT. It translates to CASSSWEAGPYTEAFF.

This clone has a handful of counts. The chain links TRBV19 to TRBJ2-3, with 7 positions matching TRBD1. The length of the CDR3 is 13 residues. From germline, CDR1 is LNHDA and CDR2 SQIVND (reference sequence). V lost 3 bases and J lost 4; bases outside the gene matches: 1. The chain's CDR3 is CASSITGADTQYF. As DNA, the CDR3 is TGTGCCAGTAGTATCACAGGGGCAGATACGCAGTATTTT.

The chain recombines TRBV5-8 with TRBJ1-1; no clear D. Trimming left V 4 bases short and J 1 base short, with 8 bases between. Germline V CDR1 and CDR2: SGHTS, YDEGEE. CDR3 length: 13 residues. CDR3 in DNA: TGTGCCAGCAGCAACCGACAGAACACTGAAGCTTTCTTT. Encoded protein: CASSNRQNTEAFF.

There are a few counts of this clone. As DNA, the CDR3 is TGCGCCAGCAGCTTATCGACGGGGGGCAATGAGCAGTTCTTC. It encodes CASSLSTGGNEQFF. The rearrangement links TRBV5-1 to TRBJ2-1, with 7 bases lining up with TRBD2. Germline V gene sequence: CDR1 SGHRS, CDR2 YFSETQ. Trimming took 2 bases from V and 6 from J; bases not matched to a gene: 5. This CDR3 has 14 amino acids.

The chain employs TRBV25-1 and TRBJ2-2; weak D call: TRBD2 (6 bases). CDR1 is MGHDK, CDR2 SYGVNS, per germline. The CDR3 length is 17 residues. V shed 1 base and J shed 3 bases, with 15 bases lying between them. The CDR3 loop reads CASSELEGAGYTGELFF. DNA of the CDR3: TGTGCCAGCAGTGAATTGGAGGGAGCTGGGTACACCGGGGAGCTGTTTTTT.

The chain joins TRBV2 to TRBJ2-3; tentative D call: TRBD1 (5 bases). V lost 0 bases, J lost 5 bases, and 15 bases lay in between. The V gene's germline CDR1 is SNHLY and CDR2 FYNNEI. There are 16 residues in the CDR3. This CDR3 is CASSEAHSQRGDTQYF. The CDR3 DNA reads TGTGCCAGCAGTGAAGCGCACAGCCAAAGGGGAGATACGCAGTATTTT. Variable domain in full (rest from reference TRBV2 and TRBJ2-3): EPEVTQTPSHQVTQMGQEVILRCVPISNHLYFYWYRQILGQKVEFLVSFYNNEISEKSEIFDDQFSVERPDGSNFTLKIRSTKLEDSAMYFCASSEAHSQRGDTQYFGPGTRLTVL.

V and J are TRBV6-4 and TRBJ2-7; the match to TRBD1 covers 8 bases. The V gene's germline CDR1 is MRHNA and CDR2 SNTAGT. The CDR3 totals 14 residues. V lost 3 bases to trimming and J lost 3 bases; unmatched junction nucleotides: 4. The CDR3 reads CASSEDRDIYEQYF. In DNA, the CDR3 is TGTGCCAGCAGTGAGGACAGGGATATCTACGAGCAGTACTTC.

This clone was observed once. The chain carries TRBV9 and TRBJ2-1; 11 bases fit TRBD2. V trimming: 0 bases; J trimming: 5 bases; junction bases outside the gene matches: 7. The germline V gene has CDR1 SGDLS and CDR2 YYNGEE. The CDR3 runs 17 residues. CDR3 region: CASSVVDGLAGHNEQFF. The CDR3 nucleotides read TGTGCCAGCAGCGTAGTGGACGGACTAGCGGGCCACAATGAGCAGTTCTTC.

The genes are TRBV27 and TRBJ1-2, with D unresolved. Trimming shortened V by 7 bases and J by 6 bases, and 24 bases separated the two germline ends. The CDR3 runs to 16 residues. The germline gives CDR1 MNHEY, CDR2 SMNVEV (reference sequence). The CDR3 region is CASTPWAAENPHGYTF. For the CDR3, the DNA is TGTGCCAGCACCCCTTGGGCCGCCGAAAATCCCCATGGCTACACCTTC.

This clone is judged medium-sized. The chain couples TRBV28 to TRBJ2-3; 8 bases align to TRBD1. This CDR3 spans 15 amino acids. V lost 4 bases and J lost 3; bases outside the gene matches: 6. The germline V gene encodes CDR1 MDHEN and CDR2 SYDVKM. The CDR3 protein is CASSSGQGETDTQYF. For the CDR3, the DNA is TGTGCCAGCAGTTCTGGACAGGGAGAAACAGATACGCAGTATTTT.

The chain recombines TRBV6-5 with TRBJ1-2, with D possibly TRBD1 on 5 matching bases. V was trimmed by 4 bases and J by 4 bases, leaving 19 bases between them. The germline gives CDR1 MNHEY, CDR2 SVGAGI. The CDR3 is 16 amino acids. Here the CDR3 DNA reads TGTGCCAGCAGTTCCGAGACAGCCCTCCCGGTCTATGGCTACACCTTC. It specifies CASSSETALPVYGYTF.

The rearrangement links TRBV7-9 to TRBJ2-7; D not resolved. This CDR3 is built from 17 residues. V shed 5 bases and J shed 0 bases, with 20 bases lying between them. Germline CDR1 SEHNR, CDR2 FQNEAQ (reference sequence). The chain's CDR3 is CASSPGKAGPSSYEQYF. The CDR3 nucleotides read TGTGCCAGCAGCCCAGGAAAAGCAGGCCCGAGCTCCTACGAGCAGTACTTC.

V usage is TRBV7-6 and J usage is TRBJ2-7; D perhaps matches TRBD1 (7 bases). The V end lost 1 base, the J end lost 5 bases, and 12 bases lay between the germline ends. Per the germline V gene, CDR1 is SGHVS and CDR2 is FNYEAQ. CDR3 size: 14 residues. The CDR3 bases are TGTGCCAGCAGCTTAGTAGGGGGCGGGGACGAGCAGTACTTC. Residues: CASSLVGGGDEQYF.

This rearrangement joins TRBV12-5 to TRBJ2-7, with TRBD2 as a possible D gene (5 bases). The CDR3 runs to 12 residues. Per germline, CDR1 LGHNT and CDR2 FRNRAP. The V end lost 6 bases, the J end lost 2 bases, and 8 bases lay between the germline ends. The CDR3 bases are TGTGCTAGTGGGGGTAGCGCCTACGAGCAGTACTTC. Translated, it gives CASGGSAYEQYF.